These T cell receptor beta chains were read from a single sample in a study of T cell changes during pregnancy in multiple sclerosis. The repertoire was sequenced with immunoSEQ multiplex PCR; TCRdb's copy has only in-frame clones and lacks some. The sample has some 60,000 clones; under 95% are singletons. The starting material was peripheral blood, obtained after pregnancy. These receptors were taken from a female donor in good health, enrolled as a control in a pregnancy study. The CDR3 runs from the conserved cysteine through the conserved F or W. The D gene is left open where the match is weak. Size is omitted from some rows. Given values are once, few, many or a class for expanded clones.

TRBD2 | TRBJ2-7 | NA | TRBV9 | 16 | TGTGCCAGCAGCATCGGGACTAGCGGGACGCCCTACGAGCAGTACTTC | CASSIGTSGTPYEQYF
NA | TRBJ1-5 | NA | TRBV4-3 | 14 | TGCGCCAGCAGCCAAGATGAGGGTTATCAGCCCCAGCATTTT | CASSQDEGYQPQHF
TRBD2 | TRBJ2-2 | NA | TRBV14 | 16 | TGTGCCAGCAGCCCCCTCCTAGCGGTGAACACCGGGGAGCTGTTTTTT | CASSPLLAVNTGELFF
TRBD1 | TRBJ2-1 | NA | TRBV10-2 | 15 | TGCGCCAGCAGTGAAGGGGACAGCTCCTACAATGAGCAGTTCTTC | CASSEGDSSYNEQFF
NA | TRBJ2-3 | NA | TRBV2 | 11 | TGTGCCAGCAGTCTCACAGATACGCAGTATTTT | CASSLTDTQYF
TRBD2 | TRBJ2-7 | NA | TRBV4-3 | 15 | TGCGCCAGCAGCCTAACATTGGTAGCGGGAGGCGAGCAGTACTTC | CASSLTLVAGGEQYF
TRBD2 | TRBJ2-3 | NA | TRBV5-1 | 14 | TGCGCCAGCAGCTTCCGGGAGGGAACAGATACGCAGTATTTT | CASSFREGTDTQYF
TRBD1 | TRBJ2-7 | NA | TRBV6-5 | 14 | TGTGCCAGCAAGGTGGCAGGGGGTAGCTACGAGCAGTACTTC | CASKVAGGSYEQYF
TRBD2 | TRBJ2-7 | NA | TRBV7-2 | 18 | TGTGCCAGCAGTCTCTCGGGCCTCACTAGCGGGGCCCCCTACGAGCAGTACTTC | CASSLSGLTSGAPYEQYF
TRBD2 | TRBJ2-3 | NA | TRBV18 | 22 | TGTGCCAGCTCACCACGATTACTACCCTCGGGAGGCCCGCTTGCCCGCACAGATACGCAGTATTTT | CASSPRLLPSGGPLARTDTQYF
TRBD2 | TRBJ2-1 | NA | TRBV7-3 | 17 | TGTGCCAGCAGCTTAAGTGGCGGGAGCTACTCTAGGGATGAGCAGTTCTTC | CASSLSGGSYSRDEQFF
NA | TRBJ1-1 | NA | TRBV6-4 | 14 | TGTGCCAGCAGTGAAGGGGGAGAGAACACTGAAGCTTTCTTT | CASSEGGENTEAFF
NA | TRBJ1-1 | NA | TRBV28 | 13 | TGTGCCAGCAGTCTTGGACAGACAATTGAAGCTTTCTTT | CASSLGQTIEAFF
NA | TRBJ1-2 | NA | TRBV11-3 | 16 | TGTGCCAGCAGCCTCCTACCCGGGCCGGGGGACTATGGCTACACCTTC | CASSLLPGPGDYGYTF
TRBD2 | TRBJ2-1 | NA | TRBV27 | 15 | TGTGCCAGCAGTTTATTGATAGCGGGAGGGAATGAGCAGTTCTTC | CASSLLIAGGNEQFF
NA | TRBJ2-4 | NA | TRBV11-1 | 14 | TGTGCCAGCAGCTTACTCGGGGAAGAGGACATTCAGTACTTC | CASSLLGEEDIQYF
TRBD1 | TRBJ1-2 | NA | TRBV4-3 | 13 | TGCGCCAGCAGCCGAGGGACAGGGAGTGGCTACACCTTC | CASSRGTGSGYTF
TRBD2 | TRBJ2-1 | NA | TRBV7-2 | 15 | TGTGCCAGCAGCTTTTCCTCTAGCGGATACAATGAGCAGTTCTTC | CASSFSSSGYNEQFF
NA | TRBJ2-2 | NA | TRBV2 | 16 | TGTGCCAGCAGTGAAGCGCACAGCGGGAACACCGGGGAGCTGTTTTTT | CASSEAHSGNTGELFF
NA | TRBJ1-2 | NA | TRBV19 | 11 | TGTGCCAGTAGTACAGGGTACGGCTACACCTTC | CASSTGYGYTF
NA | TRBJ1-4 | once | TRBV12-5 | 14 | TGTGCTAGTGCCTCAGGGGCTAGGAAAGAAAAACTGTTTTTT | CASASGARKEKLFF
TRBD2 | TRBJ2-5 | NA | TRBV10-3 | 15 | TGTGCCATCAGTGATGTAGCGGGGGGGGCCGGGACCCAGTACTTC | CAISDVAGGAGTQYF
TRBD2 | TRBJ2-5 | NA | TRBV5-4 | 15 | TGTGCCAGCAGCACCGTAGCGGGGGGGGGAGAGACCCAGTACTTC | CASSTVAGGGETQYF
NA | TRBJ1-5 | NA | TRBV21-1 | 18 | TGTGCCAGCAGAACGGGACAGTTGGCCTGTTTTAGCAATCAGCCCCAGCATTTT | CASRTGQLACFSNQPQHF
NA | TRBJ1-2 | NA | TRBV11-3 | 13 | TGTGCCAGCAGTCCCAGGGTAGGGTATGGCTACACCTTC | CASSPRVGYGYTF
TRBD1 | TRBJ2-3 | NA | TRBV10-3 | 15 | TGTGCCATCAGTGTGCGGACAGGGGTAACAGATACGCAGTATTTT | CAISVRTGVTDTQYF
TRBD1 | TRBJ1-1 | once | TRBV28 | 15 | TGTGCCAGCAGAGGGACAGAGGGATTCAGCACTGAAGCTTTCTTT | CASRGTEGFSTEAFF
TRBD1 | TRBJ1-2 | NA | TRBV30 | 19 | TGTGCCTGGAGTGTACTCGGCTTAAATCCGGGACAGGCTAACTATGGCTACACCTTC | CAWSVLGLNPGQANYGYTF
NA | TRBJ1-5 | NA | TRBV7-9 | 15 | TGTGCCAGCAGTTGGAGTACAGGCTTAGGGGGGCCCCAGCATTTT | CASSWSTGLGGPQHF
NA | TRBJ1-3 | NA | TRBV5-1 | 16 | TGCGCCAGCAGTCAGGACAGCTTAGACTCTGGAAACACCATATATTTT | CASSQDSLDSGNTIYF
TRBD2 | TRBJ2-1 | once | TRBV5-6 | 16 | TGTGCCAGCAGCATGTGGACTAGCGGGGATAGGAATGAGCAGTTCTTC | CASSMWTSGDRNEQFF